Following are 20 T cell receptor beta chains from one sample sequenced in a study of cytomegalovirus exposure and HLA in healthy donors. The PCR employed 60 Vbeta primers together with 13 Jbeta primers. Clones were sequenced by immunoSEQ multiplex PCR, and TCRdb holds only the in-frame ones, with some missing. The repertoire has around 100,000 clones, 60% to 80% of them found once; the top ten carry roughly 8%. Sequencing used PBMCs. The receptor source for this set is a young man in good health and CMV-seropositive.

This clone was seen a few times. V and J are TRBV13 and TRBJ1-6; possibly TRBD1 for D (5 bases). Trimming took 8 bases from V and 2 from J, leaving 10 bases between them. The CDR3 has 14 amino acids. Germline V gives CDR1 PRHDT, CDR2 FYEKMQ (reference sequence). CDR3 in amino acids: CASGQGAYNSPLHF. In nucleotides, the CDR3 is TGTGCCAGCGGGCAGGGTGCCTATAATTCACCCCTCCACTTT. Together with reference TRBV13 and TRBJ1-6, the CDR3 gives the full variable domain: AAGVIQSPRHLIKEKRETATLKCYPIPRHDTVYWYQQGPGQDPQFLISFYEKMQSDKGSIPDRFSAQQFSDYHSELNMSSLELGDSALYFCASGQGAYNSPLHFGNGTRLTVT.

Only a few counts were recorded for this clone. CDR3 nucleotides: TGTGCCAGCAGCCTAAGCGGGGGGGAGTCCTACGAGCAGTACGTC. The encoded protein is CASSLSGGESYEQYV. The chain recombines TRBV5-5 with TRBJ2-7; the match to TRBD2 covers 10 bases. The germline gives CDR1 SGHKS, CDR2 YYEKEE (reference sequence). J lost 1 base, V lost 4 bases, and 5 bases had no gene match. The CDR3 loop spans 15 amino acids.

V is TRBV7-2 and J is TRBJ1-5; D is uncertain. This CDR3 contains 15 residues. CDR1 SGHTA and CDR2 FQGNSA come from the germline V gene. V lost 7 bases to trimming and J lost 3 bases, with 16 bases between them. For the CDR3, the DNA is TGTGCCAGCACCACAAGCAGGCAGGTCAATCAGCCCCAGCATTTT. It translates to CASTTSRQVNQPQHF.

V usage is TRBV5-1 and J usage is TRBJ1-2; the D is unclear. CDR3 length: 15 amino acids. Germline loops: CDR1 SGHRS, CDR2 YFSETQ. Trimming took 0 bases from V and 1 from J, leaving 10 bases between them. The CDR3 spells CASSLGSFINYGYTF. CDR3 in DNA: TGCGCCAGCAGCTTGGGTTCATTCATTAACTATGGCTACACCTTC.

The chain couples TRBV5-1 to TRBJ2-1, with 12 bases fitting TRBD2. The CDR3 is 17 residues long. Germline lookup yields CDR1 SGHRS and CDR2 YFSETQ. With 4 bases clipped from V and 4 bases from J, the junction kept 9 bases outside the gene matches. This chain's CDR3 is CASSGSTSGGSYNEQFF. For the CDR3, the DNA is TGCGCCAGCAGCGGGTCGACTAGCGGGGGATCTTACAATGAGCAGTTCTTC.

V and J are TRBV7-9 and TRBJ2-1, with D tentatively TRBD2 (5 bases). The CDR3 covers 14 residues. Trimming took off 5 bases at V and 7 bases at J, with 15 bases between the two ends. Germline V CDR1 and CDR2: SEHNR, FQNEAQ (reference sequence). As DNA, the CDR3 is TGTGCCAGCAGCCTCCCGGGATACAATAATGAGCAGTTCTTC. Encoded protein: CASSLPGYNNEQFF.

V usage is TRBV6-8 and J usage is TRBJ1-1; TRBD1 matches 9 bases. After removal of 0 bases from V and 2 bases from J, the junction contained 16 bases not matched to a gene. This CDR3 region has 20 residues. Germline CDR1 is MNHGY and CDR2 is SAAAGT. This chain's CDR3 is CASSYSRWGTGNEENTEAFF. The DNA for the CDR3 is TGTGCCAGCAGTTACTCGAGGTGGGGGACAGGGAATGAAGAAAACACTGAAGCTTTCTTT.

CDR3 region: CAWSDPSAGELFF. The CDR3 nucleotides are TGTGCCTGGAGTGACCCTTCGGCCGGGGAGCTGTTTTTT. This chain uses TRBV30 with TRBJ2-2; D is undetermined. Between the trimmed V and J ends, which lost 1 base and 6 bases, there was a span of 9 bases. Looked up from germline, CDR1 is GTSNPN and CDR2 is SVGIG (reference sequence). This CDR3 comprises 13 residues. Using reference TRBV30 and TRBJ2-2 for the parts outside the CDR3, the full variable domain is SQTIHQWPATLVQPVGSPLSLECTVEGTSNPNLYWYRQAAGRGLQLLFYSVGIGQISSEVPQNLSASRPQDRQFILSSKKLLLSDSGFYLCAWSDPSAGELFFGEGSRLTVL.

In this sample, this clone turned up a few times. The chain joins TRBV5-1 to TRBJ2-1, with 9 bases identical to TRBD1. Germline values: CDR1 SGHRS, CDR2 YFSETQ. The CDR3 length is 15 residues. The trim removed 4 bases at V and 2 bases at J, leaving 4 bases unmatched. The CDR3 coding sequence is TGCGCCAGCAGCCCGGGGGACAGGGCCTACAATGAGCAGTTCTTC. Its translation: CASSPGDRAYNEQFF.

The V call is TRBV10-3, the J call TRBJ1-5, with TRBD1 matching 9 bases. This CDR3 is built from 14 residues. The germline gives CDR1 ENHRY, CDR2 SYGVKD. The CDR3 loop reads CQNRGRGGNQPQHF. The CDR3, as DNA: TGTCAAAACAGGGGGCGAGGAGGCAATCAGCCCCAGCATTTT.

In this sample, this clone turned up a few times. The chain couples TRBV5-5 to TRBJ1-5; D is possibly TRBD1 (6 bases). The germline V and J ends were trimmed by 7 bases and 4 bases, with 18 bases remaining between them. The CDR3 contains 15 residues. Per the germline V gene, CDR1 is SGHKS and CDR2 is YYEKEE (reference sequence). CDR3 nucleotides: TGTGCCAGCGGGGAAGAGGGGGGGTATAATCAGCCCCAGCATTTT. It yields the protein CASGEEGGYNQPQHF.

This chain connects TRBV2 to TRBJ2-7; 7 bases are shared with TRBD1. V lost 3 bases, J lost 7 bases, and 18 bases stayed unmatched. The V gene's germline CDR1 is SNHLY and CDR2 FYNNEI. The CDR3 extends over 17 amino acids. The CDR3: CASSDRGSFDRVIEQYV. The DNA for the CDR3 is TGTGCCAGCAGTGATCGCGGATCCTTTGACAGGGTGATAGAGCAGTACGTC.

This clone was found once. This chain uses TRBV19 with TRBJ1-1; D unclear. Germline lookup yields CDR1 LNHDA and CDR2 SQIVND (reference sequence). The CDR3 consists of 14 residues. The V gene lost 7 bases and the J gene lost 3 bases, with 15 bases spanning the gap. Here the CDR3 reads CASTPWSYHTEAFF. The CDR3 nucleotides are TGTGCCAGTACCCCGTGGAGCTACCACACTGAAGCTTTCTTT. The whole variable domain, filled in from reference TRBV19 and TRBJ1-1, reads DGGITQSPKYLFRKEGQNVTLSCEQNLNHDAMYWYRQDPGQGLRLIYYSQIVNDFQKGDIAEGYSVSREKKESFPLTVTSAQKNPTAFYLCASTPWSYHTEAFFGQGTRLTVV.

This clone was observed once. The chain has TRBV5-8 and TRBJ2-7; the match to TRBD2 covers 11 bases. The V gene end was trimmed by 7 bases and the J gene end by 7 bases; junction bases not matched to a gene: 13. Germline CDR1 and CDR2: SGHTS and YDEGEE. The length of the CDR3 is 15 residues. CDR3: CASEPFSGGALEQYV. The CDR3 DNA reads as TGTGCCAGCGAGCCCTTTAGCGGGGGGGCGTTAGAGCAGTACGTC.

The CDR3 loop reads CASSPESVHSYEQYF. The CDR3 DNA follows: TGTGCCAGCTCACCAGAGTCGGTCCACTCCTACGAGCAGTACTTC. This rearrangement joins TRBV18 to TRBJ2-7; D is unresolved. V lost 2 bases, J lost 0 bases, and 11 bases lay in between. The V gene's germline CDR1 is KGHSH and CDR2 LQKENI. The CDR3 totals 15 residues. Using reference TRBV18 and TRBJ2-7 for the parts outside the CDR3, the full variable domain is NAGVMQNPRHLVRRRGQEARLRCSPMKGHSHVYWYRQLPEEGLKFMVYLQKENIIDESGMPKERFSAEFPKEGPSILRIQQVVRGDSAAYFCASSPESVHSYEQYFGPGTRLTVT.

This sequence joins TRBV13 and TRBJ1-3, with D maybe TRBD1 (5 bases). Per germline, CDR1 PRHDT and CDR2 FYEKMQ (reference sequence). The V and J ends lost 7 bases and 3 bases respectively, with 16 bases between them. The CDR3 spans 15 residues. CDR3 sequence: CASNVGRGYGNTIYF. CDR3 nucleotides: TGTGCCAGCAACGTCGGGAGGGGATATGGAAACACCATATATTTT.

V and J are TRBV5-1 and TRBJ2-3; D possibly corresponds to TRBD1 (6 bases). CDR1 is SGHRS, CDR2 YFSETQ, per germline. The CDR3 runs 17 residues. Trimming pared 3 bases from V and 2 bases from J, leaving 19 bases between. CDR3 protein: CASSSPRHRDNTDTQYF. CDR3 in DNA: TGCGCCAGCAGCTCCCCCCGCCATCGGGACAACACAGATACGCAGTATTTT.

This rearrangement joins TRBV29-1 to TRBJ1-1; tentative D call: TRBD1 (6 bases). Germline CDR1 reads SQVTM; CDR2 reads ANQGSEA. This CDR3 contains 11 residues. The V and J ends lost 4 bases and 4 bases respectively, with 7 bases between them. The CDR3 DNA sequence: TGCAGCGTTGTAGGGGGCACTGAAGCTTTCTTT. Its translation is CSVVGGTEAFF.

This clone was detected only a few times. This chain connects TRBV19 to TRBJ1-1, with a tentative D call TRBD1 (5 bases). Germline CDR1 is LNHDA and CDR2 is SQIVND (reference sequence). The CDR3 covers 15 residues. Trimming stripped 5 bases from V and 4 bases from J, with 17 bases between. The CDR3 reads CASSPGQGTTTEAFF. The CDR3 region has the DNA TGTGCCAGTAGTCCAGGACAAGGAACGACCACTGAAGCTTTCTTT. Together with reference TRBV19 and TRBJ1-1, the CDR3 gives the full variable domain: DGGITQSPKYLFRKEGQNVTLSCEQNLNHDAMYWYRQDPGQGLRLIYYSQIVNDFQKGDIAEGYSVSREKKESFPLTVTSAQKNPTAFYLCASSPGQGTTTEAFFGQGTRLTVV.

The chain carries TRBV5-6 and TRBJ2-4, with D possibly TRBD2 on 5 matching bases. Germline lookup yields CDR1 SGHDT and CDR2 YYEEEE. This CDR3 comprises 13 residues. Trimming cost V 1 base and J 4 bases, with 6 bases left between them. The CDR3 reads CASSLSGKNIQYF. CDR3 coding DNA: TGTGCCAGCAGCTTGTCGGGGAAAAACATTCAGTACTTC.